The 8 T cell receptor beta chains presented below share a single source sample, sequenced in a study of T cells in Graves' hyperthyroidism and ophthalmopathy (dated by TCRdb to the late 2010s). Libraries were constructed by multiplex PCR. The listed sequencing device is Illumina HiSeq 2000. The TCR beta CDR3 regions were amplified from RNA transcripts. For the first round of RT-PCR on the TCR CDR3, the HTBI primer set was used together with the Qiagen OneStep RT-PCR kit. TCRdb trimmed the raw reads at Q25, called clones with MiXCR and kept productive beta chains. For every CDR3 protein sequence, its rows merge into one entry that carries the most common genes and DNA. Across this sample there are a few hundred thousand distinct CDR3 sequences, with roughly 15% seen only once. The ten largest clones take up about 3.5% of the sample. Sequencing used blood. Receptors originate from a woman aged 40 to 50 with Graves' ophthalmopathy.

This clonotype came up a few times. The V call is TRBV5-1, the J call TRBJ2-7, with 11 bases matching TRBD1. The trim removed 4 bases at V and 6 bases at J, leaving 6 bases unmatched. CDR3 size: 14 residues. Germline values: CDR1 SGHRS, CDR2 YFSETQ. The CDR3: CASSRAGTGGEQYF. CDR3 in DNA: TGCGCCAGCAGCAGAGCCGGGACAGGGGGCGAGCAGTACTTC.

This clonotype has more than one count but fewer than ten. A junction end diverges from the germline sequence, so it may reflect a read error. The J gene is TRBJ1-1, the V gene TRBV27; unclear D gene. Germline V gene data show CDR1 as MNHEY and CDR2 as SMNVEV (reference sequence). This CDR3 contains 14 residues. This CDR3 reads CASSLSGRVTEAFF. In DNA form, the CDR3 reads TGTGCCAGCAGTCTATCCGGGAGAGTGACTGAAGCTTTCTTT.

This clonotype has a single count. Being one base from a much bigger clone, this may be a read error. V and J are TRBV20-1 and TRBJ1-1; TRBD2 agrees at 13 bases. The J call may be in error: the DNA end matches TRBJ2-2 better. The CDR3 sequence is 17 residues long. CDR1 and CDR2 (germline): DFQATT, SNEGSKA (reference sequence). CDR3 DNA: TGCAGTGCTAGAGATCCGAGGACTAGCGGGAGCACCGGGAAGCTGTTTTTT. Its protein is CSARDPRTSGSTGKLFF.

This clonotype was seen ten or more times. The V and J genes are TRBV20-1 and TRBJ2-7, with 16 bases aligning to TRBD2. The germline V gene has CDR1 DFQATT and CDR2 SNEGSKA (reference sequence). V gave up 3 bases and J gave up 6 bases; unmatched junction bases: 5. The CDR3 spans 15 residues. CDR3 residues: CSARGLAGGPGEQYF. CDR3 nucleotide sequence: TGCAGTGCTAGGGGACTAGCGGGAGGGCCCGGCGAGCAGTACTTC.

This clonotype was observed at least ten times. The junction shows a germline mismatch at one end, possibly a read error. V usage is TRBV20-1 and J usage is TRBJ2-1; 8 nucleotides line up with TRBD2. CDR3 size: 16 residues. From germline, CDR1 is DFQATT and CDR2 SNEGSKA (reference sequence). CDR3 DNA sequence: TGCAGTGCAAGAGACCAAATAGCGGGATCCTACAATGAGCAGTTCTTC. This translates into CSARDQIAGSYNEQFF.

This clonotype was observed many times. The rearrangement joins TRBV5-1 to TRBJ1-2; D not certain. This CDR3 is 15 amino acids long. The V end was cut by 4 bases, the J end by 5 bases, with 18 bases between. The germline V gene encodes CDR1 SGHRS and CDR2 YFSETQ. CDR3 in amino acids: CASSLASGPTYGYTF. DNA for the CDR3: TGCGCCAGCAGCCTTGCCTCCGGGCCTACATATGGCTACACCTTC.

A note on this clonotype: A much larger clone is a single base away; this may be a read error. The chain couples TRBV7-9 to TRBJ1-1; 10 nucleotides agree with TRBD1. CDR3 size: 14 residues. CDR1 and CDR2 from the germline V gene are SEHNR and FQNEAQ (reference sequence). The chain's CDR3 is CAGSPGTGETEAFF. CDR3 DNA: TGTGCCGGCAGCCCGGGGACAGGGGAGACTGAAGCTTTCTTT.

This clonotype was recorded at least ten times. The rearrangement joins TRBV12-3 or TRBV12-4 to TRBJ1-5, with D possibly TRBD1 on 5 matching bases. This CDR3 has 15 residues. Trimming pared 6 bases from V and 0 bases from J, leaving 12 bases between. For the CDR3, the DNA is TGTGCCAGCAGCACCGGGGCGAATAGCAATCAGCCCCAGCATTTT. Its protein is CASSTGANSNQPQHF.